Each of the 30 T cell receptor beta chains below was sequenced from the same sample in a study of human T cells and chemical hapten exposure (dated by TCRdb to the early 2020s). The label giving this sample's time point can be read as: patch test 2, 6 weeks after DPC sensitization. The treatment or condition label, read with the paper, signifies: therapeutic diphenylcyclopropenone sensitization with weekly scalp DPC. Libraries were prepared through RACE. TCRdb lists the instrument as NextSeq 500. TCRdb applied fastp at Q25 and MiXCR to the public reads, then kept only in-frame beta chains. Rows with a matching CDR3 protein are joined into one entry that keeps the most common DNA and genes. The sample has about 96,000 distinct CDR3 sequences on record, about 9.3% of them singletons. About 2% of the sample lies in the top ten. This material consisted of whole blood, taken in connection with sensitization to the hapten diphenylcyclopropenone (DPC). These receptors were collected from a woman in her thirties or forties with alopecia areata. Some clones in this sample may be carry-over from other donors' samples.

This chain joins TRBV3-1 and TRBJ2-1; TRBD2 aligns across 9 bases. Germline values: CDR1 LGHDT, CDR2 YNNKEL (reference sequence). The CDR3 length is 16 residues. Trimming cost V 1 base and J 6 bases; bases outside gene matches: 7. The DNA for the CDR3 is TGTGCCAGCAGCCAAGCGGGGGCGGGAGGGCGCAATGAGCAGTTCTTC. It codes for CASSQAGAGGRNEQFF.

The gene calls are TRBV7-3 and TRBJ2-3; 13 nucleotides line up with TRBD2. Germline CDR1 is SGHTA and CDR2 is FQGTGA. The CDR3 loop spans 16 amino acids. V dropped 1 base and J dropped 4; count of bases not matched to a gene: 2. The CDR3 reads CASSLIGLAGADTQYF. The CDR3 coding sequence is TGTGCCAGCAGCTTAATTGGACTAGCGGGAGCAGATACGCAGTATTTT.

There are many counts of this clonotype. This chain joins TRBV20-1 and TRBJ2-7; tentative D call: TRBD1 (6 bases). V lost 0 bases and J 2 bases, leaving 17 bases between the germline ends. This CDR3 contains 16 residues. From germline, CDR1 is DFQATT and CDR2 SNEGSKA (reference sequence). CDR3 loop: CSARELTGLGTYEQYF. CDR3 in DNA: TGCAGTGCTAGAGAACTGACAGGACTCGGAACCTACGAGCAGTACTTC.

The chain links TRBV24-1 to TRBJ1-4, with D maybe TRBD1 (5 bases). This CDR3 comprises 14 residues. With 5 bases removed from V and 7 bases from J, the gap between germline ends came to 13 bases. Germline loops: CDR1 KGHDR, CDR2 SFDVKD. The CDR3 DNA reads TGTGCCACCAGTGCTGGGGGGAAGACTGAAAAACTGTTTTTT. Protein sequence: CATSAGGKTEKLFF.

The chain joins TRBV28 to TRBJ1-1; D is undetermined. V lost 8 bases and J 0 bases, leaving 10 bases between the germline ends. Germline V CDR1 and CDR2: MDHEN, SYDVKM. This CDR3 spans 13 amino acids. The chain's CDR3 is CASRKGMNTEAFF. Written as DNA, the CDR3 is TGTGCCAGCCGCAAGGGAATGAACACTGAAGCTTTCTTT.

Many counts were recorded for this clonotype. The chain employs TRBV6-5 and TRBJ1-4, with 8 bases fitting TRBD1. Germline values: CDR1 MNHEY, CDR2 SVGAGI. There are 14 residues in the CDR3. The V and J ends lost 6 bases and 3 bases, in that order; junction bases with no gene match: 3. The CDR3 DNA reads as TGTGCCAGCAGAGCAGGGGGCTCTAATGAAAAACTGTTTTTT. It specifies CASRAGGSNEKLFF.

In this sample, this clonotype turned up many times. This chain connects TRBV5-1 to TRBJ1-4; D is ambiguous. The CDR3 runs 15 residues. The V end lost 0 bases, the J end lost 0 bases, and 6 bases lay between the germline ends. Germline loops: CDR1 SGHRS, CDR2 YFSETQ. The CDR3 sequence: CASSLGRATNEKLFF. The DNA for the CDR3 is TGCGCCAGCAGCTTGGGAAGGGCAACTAATGAAAAACTGTTTTTT.

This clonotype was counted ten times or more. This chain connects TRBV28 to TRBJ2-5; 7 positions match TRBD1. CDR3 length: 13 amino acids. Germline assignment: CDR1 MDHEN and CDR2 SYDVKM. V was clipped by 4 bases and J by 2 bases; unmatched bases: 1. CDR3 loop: CASSSGQQETQYF. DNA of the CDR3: TGTGCCAGCAGTTCGGGACAGCAAGAGACCCAGTACTTC.

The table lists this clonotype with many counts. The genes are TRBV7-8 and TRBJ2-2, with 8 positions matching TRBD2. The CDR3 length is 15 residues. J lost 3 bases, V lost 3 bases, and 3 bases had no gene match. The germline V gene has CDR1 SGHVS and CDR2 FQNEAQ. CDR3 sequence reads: CASSFIGGDTGELFF. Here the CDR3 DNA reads TGTGCCAGCAGCTTCATCGGGGGGGACACCGGGGAGCTGTTTTTT.

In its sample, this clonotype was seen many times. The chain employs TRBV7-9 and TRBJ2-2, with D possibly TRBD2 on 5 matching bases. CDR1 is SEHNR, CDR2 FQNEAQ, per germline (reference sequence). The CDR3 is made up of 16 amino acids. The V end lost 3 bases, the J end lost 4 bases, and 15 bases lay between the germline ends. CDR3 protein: CASSLSGEGLTGELFF. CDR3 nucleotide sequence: TGTGCCAGCAGCTTGAGTGGAGAGGGTCTCACCGGGGAGCTGTTTTTT.

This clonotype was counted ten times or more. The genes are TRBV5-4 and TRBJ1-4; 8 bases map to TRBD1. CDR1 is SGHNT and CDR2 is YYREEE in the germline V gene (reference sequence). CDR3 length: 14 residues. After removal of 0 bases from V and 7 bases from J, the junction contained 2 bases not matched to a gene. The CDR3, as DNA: TGTGCCAGCAGCTTGGATGGGACAGGTGAAAAACTGTTTTTT. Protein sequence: CASSLDGTGEKLFF.

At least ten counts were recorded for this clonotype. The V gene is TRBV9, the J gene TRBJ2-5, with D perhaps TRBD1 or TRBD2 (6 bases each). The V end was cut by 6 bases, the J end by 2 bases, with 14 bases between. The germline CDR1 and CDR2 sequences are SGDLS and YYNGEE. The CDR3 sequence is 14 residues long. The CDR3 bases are TGTGCCAGCACTAAGGGGGGACTGCAAGAGACCCAGTACTTC. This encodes CASTKGGLQETQYF.

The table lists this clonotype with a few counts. The CDR3 spells CASSLVGRERTDTQYF. The CDR3 DNA reads as TGTGCCAGCAGCTTAGTAGGGCGGGAACGCACAGATACGCAGTATTTT. The chain recombines TRBV7-2 with TRBJ2-3; D is perhaps TRBD2 (6 bases). CDR1 is SGHTA and CDR2 is FQGNSA in the germline V gene. The CDR3 sequence is 16 residues long. Trimming cost V 1 base and J 1 base, with 12 bases left between them.

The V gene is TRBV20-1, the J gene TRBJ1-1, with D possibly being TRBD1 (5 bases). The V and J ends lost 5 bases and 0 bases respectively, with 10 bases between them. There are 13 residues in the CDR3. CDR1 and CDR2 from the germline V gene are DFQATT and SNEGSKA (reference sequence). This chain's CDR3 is CSAFRDMNTEAFF. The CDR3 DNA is TGCAGTGCTTTCAGGGATATGAACACTGAAGCTTTCTTT.

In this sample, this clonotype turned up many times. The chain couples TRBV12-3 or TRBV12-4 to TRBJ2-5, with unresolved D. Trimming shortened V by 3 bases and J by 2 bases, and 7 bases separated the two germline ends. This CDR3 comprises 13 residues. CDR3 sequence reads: CASSLGVQETQYF. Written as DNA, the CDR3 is TGTGCCAGCAGTTTGGGCGTACAAGAGACCCAGTACTTC.

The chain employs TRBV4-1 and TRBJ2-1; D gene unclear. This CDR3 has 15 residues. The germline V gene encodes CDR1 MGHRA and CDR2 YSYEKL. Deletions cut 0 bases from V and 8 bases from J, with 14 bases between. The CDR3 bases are TGCGCCAGCAGCCAAGATGGGTCCCAGAGCGATGAGCAGTTCTTC. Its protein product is CASSQDGSQSDEQFF.

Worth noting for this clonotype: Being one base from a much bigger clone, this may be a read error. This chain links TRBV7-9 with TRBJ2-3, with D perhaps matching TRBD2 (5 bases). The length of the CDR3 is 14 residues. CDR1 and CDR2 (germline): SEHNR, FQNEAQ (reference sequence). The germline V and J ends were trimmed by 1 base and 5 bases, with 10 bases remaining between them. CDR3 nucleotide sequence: TGTGCCAGCAGCTTAGGACTAAACATAGATACGCAGTATTTT. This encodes CASSLGLNIDTQYF.

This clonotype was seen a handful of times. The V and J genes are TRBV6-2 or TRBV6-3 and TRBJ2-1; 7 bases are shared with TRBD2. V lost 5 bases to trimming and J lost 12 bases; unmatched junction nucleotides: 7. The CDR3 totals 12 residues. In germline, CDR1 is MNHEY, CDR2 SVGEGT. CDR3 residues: CASSHPGGLQFF. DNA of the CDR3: TGTGCCAGCAGTCACCCGGGAGGCCTGCAGTTCTTC.

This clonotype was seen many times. CDR3 protein: CASNLSGERDEQFF. CDR3 DNA: TGTGCCAGCAACCTGAGCGGAGAAAGGGATGAGCAGTTCTTC. This chain joins TRBV7-2 and TRBJ2-1, with a weak D call TRBD2 (5 bases). The CDR3 sequence is 14 residues long. Trimming shortened V by 7 bases and J by 8 bases, and 18 bases separated the two germline ends. CDR1 is SGHTA, CDR2 FQGNSA, per germline.

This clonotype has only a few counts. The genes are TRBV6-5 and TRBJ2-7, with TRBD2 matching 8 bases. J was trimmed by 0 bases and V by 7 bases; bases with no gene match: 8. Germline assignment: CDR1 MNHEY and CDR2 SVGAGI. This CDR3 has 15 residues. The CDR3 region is CASIRVAGLSYEQYF. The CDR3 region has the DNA TGTGCCAGCATCCGGGTAGCGGGACTCTCCTACGAGCAGTACTTC.

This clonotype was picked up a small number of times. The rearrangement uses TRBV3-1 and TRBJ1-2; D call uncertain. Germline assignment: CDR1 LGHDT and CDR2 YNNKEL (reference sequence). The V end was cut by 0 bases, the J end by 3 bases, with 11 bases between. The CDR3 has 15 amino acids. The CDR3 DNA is TGTGCCAGCAGCCAAGATCTTCTAACGCACTATGGCTACACCTTC. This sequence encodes CASSQDLLTHYGYTF.

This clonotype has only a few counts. The CDR3 sequence is CASSYEQYF. The DNA of the CDR3 is TGTGCCAGCAGCTACGAGCAGTACTTC. The chain carries TRBV28 and TRBJ2-7, with D unresolved. Trimming took off 6 bases at V and 3 bases at J, with 0 bases between the two ends. This CDR3 comprises 9 residues. Germline values: CDR1 MDHEN, CDR2 SYDVKM. The whole variable domain, filled in from reference TRBV28 and TRBJ2-7, reads DVKVTQSSRYLVKRTGEKVFLECVQDMDHENMFWYRQDPGLGLRLIYFSYDVKMKEKGDIPEGYSVSREKKERFSLILESASTNQTSMYLCASSYEQYFGPGTRLTVT.

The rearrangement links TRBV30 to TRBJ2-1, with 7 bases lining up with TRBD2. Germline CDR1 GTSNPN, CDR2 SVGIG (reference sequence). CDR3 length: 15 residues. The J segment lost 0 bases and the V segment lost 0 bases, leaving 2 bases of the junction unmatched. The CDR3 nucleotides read TGTGCCTGGAGTGTACGCGGGAGCTCCTACAATGAGCAGTTCTTC. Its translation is CAWSVRGSSYNEQFF.

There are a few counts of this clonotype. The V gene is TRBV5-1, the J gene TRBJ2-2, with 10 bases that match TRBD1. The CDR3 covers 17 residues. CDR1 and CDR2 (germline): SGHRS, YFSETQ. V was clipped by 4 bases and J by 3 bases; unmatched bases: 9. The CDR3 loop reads CASSPIPGQGYTGELFF. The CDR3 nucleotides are TGCGCCAGCAGCCCCATCCCGGGACAGGGGTACACCGGGGAGCTGTTTTTT.

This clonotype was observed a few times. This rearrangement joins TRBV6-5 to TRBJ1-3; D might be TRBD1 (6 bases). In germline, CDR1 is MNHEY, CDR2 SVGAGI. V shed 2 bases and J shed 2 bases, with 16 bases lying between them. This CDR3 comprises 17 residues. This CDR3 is CASSYHLNQGPGNTIYF. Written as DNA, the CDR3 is TGTGCCAGCAGTTACCATTTAAACCAGGGGCCTGGAAACACCATATATTTT.

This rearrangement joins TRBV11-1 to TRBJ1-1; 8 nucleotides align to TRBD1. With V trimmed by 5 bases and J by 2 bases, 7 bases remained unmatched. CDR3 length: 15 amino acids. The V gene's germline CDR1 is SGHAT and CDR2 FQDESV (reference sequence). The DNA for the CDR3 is TGTGCCAGCAGCCGCCGGACAGGGTCTAACACTGAAGCTTTCTTT. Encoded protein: CASSRRTGSNTEAFF. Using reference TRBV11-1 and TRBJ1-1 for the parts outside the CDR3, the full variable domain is EAEVAQSPRYKITEKSQAVAFWCDPISGHATLYWYRQILGQGPELLVQFQDESVVDDSQLPKDRFSAERLKGVDSTLKIQPAELGDSAMYLCASSRRTGSNTEAFFGQGTRLTVV.

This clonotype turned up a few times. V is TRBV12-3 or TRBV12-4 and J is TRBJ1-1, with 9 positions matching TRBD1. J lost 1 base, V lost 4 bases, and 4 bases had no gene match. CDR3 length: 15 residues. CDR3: CASSSRDRANTEAFF. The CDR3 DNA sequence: TGTGCCAGCAGTTCCCGGGACAGGGCGAACACTGAAGCTTTCTTT.

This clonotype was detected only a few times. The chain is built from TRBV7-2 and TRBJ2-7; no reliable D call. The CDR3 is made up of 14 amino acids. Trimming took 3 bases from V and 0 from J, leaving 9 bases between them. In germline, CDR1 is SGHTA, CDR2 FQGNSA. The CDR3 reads CASSFSRSSYEQYF. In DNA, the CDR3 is TGTGCCAGCAGCTTTTCGAGGAGCTCCTACGAGCAGTACTTC.

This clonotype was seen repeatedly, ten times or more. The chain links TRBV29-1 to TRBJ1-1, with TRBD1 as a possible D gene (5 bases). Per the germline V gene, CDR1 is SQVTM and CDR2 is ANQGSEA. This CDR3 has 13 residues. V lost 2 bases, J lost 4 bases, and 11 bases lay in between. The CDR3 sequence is CSVELGAGTEAFF. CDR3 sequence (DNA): TGCAGCGTTGAATTAGGGGCCGGCACTGAAGCTTTCTTT. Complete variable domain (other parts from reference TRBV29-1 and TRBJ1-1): SAVISQKPSRDICQRGTSLTIQCQVDSQVTMMFWYRQQPGQSLTLIATANQGSEATYESGFVIDKFPISRPNLTFSTLTVSNMSPEDSSIYLCSVELGAGTEAFFGQGTRLTVV.

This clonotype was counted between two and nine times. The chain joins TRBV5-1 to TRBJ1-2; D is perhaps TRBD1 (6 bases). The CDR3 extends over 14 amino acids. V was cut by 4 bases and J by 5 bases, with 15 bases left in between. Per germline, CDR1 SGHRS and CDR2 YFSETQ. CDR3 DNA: TGCGCCAGCAGCCTGGGACATCCGATTTATGGCTACACCTTC. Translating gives CASSLGHPIYGYTF.